This paragraph covers one T cell receptor beta chain sequence. The antigen is undetermined. This specimen comes from a study of T cell responses to AZD1222 COVID-19 vaccine. The CDR3 consists of 17 residues. CDR1 and CDR2 (germline): LGHDT, YNNKEL (reference sequence). With 3 bases clipped from V and 0 bases from J, the junction kept 3 bases outside the gene matches. Clones were read by immunoSEQ multiplex PCR, and TCRdb kept only the in-frame ones, dropping some. The sample lists about 160,000 clones, approximately 91% occurring once. Study-wide findings and caveats: The study reported that nearly half of spike-specific TCRs target unmutated variant regions. The study identified only six AZD1222 recipients as seropositive at baseline. CD4 TCRs covered the whole spike, strongest at regions 160-218 and 743-854.

This sequence originates from an adult in good health. Sequences were derived from peripheral blood, sampled on day 0 of AZD1222 vaccination. This chain joins TRBV3-1 (or the pseudogene TRBV3-2) and TRBJ1-3; 12 bases align to TRBD1. The CDR3 loop reads CASSQGTGGSSGNTIYF. The CDR3 DNA sequence: TGTGCCAGCAGCCAGGGGACAGGGGGCAGCTCTGGAAACACCATATATTTT.